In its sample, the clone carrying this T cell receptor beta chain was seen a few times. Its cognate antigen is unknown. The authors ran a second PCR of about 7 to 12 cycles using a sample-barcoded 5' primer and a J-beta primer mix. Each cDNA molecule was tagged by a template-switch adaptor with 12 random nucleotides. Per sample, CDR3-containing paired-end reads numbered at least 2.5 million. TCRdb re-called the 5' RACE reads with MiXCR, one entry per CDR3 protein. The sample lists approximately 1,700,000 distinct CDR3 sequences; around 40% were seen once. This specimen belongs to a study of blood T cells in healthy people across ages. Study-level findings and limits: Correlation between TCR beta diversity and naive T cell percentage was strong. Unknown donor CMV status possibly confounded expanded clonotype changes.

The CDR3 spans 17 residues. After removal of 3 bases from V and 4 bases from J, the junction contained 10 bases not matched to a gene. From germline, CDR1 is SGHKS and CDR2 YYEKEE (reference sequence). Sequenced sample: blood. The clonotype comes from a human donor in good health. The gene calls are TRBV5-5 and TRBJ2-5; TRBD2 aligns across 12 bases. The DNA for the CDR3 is TGTGCCAGCAGCTACCTAGCGGGGGGGGCCGGTGCAGAGACCCAGTACTTC. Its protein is CASSYLAGGAGAETQYF.